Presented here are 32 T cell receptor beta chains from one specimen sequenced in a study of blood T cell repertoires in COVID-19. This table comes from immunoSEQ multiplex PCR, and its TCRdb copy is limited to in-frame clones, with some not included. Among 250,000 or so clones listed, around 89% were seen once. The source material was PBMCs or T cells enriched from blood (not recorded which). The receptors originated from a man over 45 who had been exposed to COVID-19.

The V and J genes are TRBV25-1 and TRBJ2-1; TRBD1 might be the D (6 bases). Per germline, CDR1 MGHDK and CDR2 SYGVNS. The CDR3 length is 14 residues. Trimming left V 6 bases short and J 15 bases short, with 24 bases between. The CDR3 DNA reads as TGTGCCAGCAGAAAACCCGGGACATTTCAAAGTTGGTTCTTC. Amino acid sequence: CASRKPGTFQSWFF.

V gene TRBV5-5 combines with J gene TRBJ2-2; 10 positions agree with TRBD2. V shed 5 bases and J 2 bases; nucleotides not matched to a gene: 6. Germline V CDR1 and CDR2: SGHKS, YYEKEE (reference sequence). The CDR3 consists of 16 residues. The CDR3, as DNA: TGTGCCAGCAGTTTTGGACTAGCGGTTAACACCGGGGAGCTGTTTTTT. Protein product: CASSFGLAVNTGELFF.

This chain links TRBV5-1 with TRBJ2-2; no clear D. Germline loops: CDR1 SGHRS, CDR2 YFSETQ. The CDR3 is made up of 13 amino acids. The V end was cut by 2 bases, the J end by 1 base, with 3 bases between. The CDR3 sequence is CASSFLNTGELFF. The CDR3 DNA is TGCGCCAGCAGCTTCTTGAACACCGGGGAGCTGTTTTTT.

Here the CDR3 reads CATSKSGGFLVETQYF. For the CDR3, the DNA is TGTGCCACCAGCAAATCCGGAGGGTTTTTGGTAGAGACCCAGTACTTC. V is TRBV15 and J is TRBJ2-5, with a possible D match to TRBD2 (6 bases). The V end lost 4 bases, the J end lost 4 bases, and 19 bases lay between the germline ends. The CDR3 has 16 amino acids. Germline V gene data show CDR1 as LNHNV and CDR2 as YYDKDF (reference sequence).

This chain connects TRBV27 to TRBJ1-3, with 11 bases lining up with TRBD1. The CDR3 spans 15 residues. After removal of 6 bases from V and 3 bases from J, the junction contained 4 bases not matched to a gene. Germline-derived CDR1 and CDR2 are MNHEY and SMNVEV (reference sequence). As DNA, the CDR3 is TGTGCCAGCAGCCGGACAGGGGGCTTTGGAAACACCATATATTTT. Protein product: CASSRTGGFGNTIYF.

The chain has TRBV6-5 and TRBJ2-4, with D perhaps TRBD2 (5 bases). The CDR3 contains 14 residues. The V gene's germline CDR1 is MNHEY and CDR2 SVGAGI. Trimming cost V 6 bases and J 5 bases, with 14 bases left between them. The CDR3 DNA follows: TGTGCCAGCAGGGAGGACCTACTGGAAAACATTCAGTACTTC. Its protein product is CASREDLLENIQYF.

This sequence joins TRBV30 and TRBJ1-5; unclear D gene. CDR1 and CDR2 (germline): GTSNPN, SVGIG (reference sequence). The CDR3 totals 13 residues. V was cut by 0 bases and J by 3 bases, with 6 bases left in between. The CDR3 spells CAWSVTYNQPQHF. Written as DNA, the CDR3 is TGTGCCTGGAGTGTCACCTACAATCAGCCCCAGCATTTT.

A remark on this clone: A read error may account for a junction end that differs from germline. CDR3 in DNA: TGTGCTAGCAGCTTCGGGAACACCGGGGAGCTGTTTTTT. This gives the protein CASSFGNTGELFF. The V gene is TRBV7-7, the J gene TRBJ2-2; D is uncertain. Germline V gene data show CDR1 as SSHAT and CDR2 as FNYEAQ (reference sequence). The CDR3 length is 13 residues.

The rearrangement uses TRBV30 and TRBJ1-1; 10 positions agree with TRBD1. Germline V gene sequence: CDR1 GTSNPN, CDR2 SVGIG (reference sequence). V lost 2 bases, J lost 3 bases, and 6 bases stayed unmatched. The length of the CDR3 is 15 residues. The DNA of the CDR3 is TGTGCCTGGAGTCCATGGGACAGGGGAGACACTGAAGCTTTCTTT. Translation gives CAWSPWDRGDTEAFF.

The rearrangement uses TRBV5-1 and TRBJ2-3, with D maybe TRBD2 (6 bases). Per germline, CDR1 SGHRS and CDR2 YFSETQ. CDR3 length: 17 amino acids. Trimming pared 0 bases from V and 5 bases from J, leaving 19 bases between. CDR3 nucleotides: TGCGCCAGCAGCTTGGGCCGGTCAGGACTATTAGAAGATACGCAGTATTTT. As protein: CASSLGRSGLLEDTQYF.

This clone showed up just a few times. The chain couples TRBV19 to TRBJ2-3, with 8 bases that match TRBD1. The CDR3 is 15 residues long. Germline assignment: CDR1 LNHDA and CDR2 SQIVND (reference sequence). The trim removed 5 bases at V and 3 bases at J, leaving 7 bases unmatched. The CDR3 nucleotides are TGTGCCAGTAGTGTTGGACAGGGTGTAACAGATACGCAGTATTTT. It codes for CASSVGQGVTDTQYF. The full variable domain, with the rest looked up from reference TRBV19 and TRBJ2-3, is DGGITQSPKYLFRKEGQNVTLSCEQNLNHDAMYWYRQDPGQGLRLIYYSQIVNDFQKGDIAEGYSVSREKKESFPLTVTSAQKNPTAFYLCASSVGQGVTDTQYFGPGTRLTVL.

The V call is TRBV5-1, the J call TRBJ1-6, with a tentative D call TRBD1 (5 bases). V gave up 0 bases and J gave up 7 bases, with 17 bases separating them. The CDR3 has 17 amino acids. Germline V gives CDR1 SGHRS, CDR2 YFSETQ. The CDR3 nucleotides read TGCGCCAGCAGCTTGGAGAGTATTGGGGCCAGAAATTCACCCCTCCACTTT. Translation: CASSLESIGARNSPLHF.

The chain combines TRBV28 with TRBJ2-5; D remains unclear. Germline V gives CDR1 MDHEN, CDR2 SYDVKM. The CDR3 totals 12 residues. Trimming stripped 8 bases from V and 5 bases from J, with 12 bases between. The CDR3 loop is CASVTLSETQYF. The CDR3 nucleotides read TGTGCCAGCGTGACATTATCGGAGACCCAGTACTTC.

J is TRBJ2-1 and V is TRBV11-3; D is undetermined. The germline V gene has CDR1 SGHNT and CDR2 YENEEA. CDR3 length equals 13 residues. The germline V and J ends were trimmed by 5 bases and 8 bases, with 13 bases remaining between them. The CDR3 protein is CASSLHYGDEQFF. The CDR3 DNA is TGTGCCAGCAGCCTCCACTACGGCGATGAGCAGTTCTTC.

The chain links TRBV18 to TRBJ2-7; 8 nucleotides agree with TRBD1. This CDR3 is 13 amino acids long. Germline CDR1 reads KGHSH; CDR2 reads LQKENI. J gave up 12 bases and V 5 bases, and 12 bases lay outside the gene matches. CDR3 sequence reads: CASSTSQGASAYF. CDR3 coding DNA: TGTGCCAGCTCAACCTCCCAGGGGGCTTCCGCGTACTTC. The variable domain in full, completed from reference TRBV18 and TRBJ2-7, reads NAGVMQNPRHLVRRRGQEARLRCSPMKGHSHVYWYRQLPEEGLKFMVYLQKENIIDESGMPKERFSAEFPKEGPSILRIQQVVRGDSAAYFCASSTSQGASAYFGPGTRLTVT.

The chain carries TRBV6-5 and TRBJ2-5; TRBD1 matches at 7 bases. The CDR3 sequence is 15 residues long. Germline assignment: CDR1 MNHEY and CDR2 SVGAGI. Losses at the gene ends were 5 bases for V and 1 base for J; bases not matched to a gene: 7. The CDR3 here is CASSKTWTGQETQYF. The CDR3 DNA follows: TGTGCCAGCAGTAAGACCTGGACAGGCCAAGAGACCCAGTACTTC.

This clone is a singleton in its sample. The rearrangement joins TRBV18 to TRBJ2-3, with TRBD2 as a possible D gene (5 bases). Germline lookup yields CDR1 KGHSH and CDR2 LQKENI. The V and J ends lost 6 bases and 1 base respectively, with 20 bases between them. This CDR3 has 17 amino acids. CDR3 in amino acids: CASSPMRASSGTDTQYF. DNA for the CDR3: TGTGCCAGCTCCCCAATGAGGGCGAGTAGCGGCACAGATACGCAGTATTTT. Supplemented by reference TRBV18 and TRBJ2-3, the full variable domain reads NAGVMQNPRHLVRRRGQEARLRCSPMKGHSHVYWYRQLPEEGLKFMVYLQKENIIDESGMPKERFSAEFPKEGPSILRIQQVVRGDSAAYFCASSPMRASSGTDTQYFGPGTRLTVL.

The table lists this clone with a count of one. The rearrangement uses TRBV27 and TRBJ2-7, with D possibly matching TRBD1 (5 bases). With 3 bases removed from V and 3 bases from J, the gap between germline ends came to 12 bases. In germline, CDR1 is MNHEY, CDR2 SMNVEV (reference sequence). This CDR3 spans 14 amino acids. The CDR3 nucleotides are TGTGCCAGCAGTTTTCAGGGCAGTTTCTACGAGCAGTACTTC. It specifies CASSFQGSFYEQYF.

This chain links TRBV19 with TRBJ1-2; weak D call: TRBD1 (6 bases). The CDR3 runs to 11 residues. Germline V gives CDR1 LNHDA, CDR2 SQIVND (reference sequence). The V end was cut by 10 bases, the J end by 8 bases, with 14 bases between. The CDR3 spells CATPQGGGYTF. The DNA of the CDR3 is TGTGCCACCCCACAGGGAGGGGGCTACACCTTC.

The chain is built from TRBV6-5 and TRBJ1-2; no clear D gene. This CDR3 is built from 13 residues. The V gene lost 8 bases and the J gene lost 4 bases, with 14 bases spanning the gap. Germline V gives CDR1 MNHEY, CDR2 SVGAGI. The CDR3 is CASGREEPYGYTF. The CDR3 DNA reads TGTGCCAGCGGTAGGGAGGAACCCTATGGCTACACCTTC.

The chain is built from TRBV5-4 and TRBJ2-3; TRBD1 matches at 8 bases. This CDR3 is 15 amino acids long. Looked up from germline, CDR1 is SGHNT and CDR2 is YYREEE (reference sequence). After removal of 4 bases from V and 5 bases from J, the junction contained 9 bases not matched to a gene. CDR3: CASSPRGQGGDTQYF. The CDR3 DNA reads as TGTGCCAGCAGCCCCCGTGGACAGGGTGGAGATACGCAGTATTTT. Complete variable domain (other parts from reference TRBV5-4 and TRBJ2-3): ETGVTQSPTHLIKTRGQQVTLRCSSQSGHNTVSWYQQALGQGPQFIFQYYREEENGRGNFPPRFSGLQFPNYSSELNVNALELDDSALYLCASSPRGQGGDTQYFGPGTRLTVL.

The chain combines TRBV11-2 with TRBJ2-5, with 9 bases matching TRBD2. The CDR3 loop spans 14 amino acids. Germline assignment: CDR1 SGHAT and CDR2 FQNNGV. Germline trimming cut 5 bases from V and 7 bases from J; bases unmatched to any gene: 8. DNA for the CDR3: TGTGCCAGCAGCCCGCTAGCGGGGCTGGGGACCCAGTACTTC. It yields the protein CASSPLAGLGTQYF. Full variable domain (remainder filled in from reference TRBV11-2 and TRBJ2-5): EAGVAQSPRYKIIEKRQSVAFWCNPISGHATLYWYQQILGQGPKLLIQFQNNGVVDDSQLPKDRFSAERLKGVDSTLKIQPAKLEDSAVYLCASSPLAGLGTQYFGPGTRLLVL.

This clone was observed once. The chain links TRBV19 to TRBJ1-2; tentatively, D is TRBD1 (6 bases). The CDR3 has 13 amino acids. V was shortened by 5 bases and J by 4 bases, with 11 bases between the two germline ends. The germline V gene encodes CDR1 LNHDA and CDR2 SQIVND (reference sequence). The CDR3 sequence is CASSPQGFYGYTF. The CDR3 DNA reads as TGTGCCAGTAGTCCCCAGGGGTTCTATGGCTACACCTTC.

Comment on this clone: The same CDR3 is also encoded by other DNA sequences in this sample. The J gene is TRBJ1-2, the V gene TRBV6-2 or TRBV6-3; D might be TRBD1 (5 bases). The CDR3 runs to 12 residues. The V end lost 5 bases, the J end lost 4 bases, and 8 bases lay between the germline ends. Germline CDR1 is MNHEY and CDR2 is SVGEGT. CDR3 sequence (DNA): TGTGCCAGCAGTCCAGACAGCTATGGCTACACCTTC. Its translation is CASSPDSYGYTF.

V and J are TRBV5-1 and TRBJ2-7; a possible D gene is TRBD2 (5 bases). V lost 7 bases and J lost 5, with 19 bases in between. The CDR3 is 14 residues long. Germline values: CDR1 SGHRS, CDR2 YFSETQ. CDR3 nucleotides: TGCGCCAGCGGACTCGGGCAACACGGCGACGAGCAGTACTTC. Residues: CASGLGQHGDEQYF.

CDR3 sequence (DNA): TGTGCCAGCAGCGTAGCCCTCACAGAAAATGAAAAACTGTTTTTT. Amino acid sequence: CASSVALTENEKLFF. This chain joins TRBV9 and TRBJ1-4, with D unclear. The CDR3 has 15 amino acids. V lost 0 bases, J lost 5 bases, and 11 bases lay in between. Germline values: CDR1 SGDLS, CDR2 YYNGEE.

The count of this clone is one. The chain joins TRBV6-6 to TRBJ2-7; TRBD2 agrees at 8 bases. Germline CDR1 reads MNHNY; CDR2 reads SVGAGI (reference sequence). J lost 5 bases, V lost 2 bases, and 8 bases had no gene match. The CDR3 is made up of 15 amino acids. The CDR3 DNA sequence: TGTGCCAGCAGTTACCAGGCAATTAGCGGGAACGAGCAGTACGTC. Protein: CASSYQAISGNEQYV.

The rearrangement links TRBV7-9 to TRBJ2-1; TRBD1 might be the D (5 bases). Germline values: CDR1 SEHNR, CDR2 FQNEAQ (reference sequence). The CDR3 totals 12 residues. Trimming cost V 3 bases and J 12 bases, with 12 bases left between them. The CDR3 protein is CASSLDTIGQFF. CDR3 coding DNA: TGTGCCAGCAGCTTGGACACGATTGGGCAGTTCTTC. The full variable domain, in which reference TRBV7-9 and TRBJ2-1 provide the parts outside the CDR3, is DTGVSQNPRHKITKRGQNVTFRCDPISEHNRLYWYRQTLGQGPEFLTYFQNEAQLEKSRLLSDRFSAERPKGSFSTLEIQRTEQGDSAMYLCASSLDTIGQFFGPGTRLTVL.

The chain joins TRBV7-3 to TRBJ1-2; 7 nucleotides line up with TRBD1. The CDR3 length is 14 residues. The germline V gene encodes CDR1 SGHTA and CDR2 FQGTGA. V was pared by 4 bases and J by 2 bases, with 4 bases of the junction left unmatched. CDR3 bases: TGTGCCAGCAGCTCGGAGGGGGCCAACTATGGCTACACCTTC. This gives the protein CASSSEGANYGYTF.

Written as DNA, the CDR3 is TGTGCCAGCAGCTTAGGACAGGGATCCTACAATGAGCAGTTCTTC. Its translation: CASSLGQGSYNEQFF. This chain links TRBV7-6 with TRBJ2-1; 7 positions match TRBD1. CDR3 length: 15 residues. Germline V lookup: CDR1 SGHVS, CDR2 FNYEAQ. After removal of 1 base from V and 1 base from J, the junction contained 1 base not matched to a gene.

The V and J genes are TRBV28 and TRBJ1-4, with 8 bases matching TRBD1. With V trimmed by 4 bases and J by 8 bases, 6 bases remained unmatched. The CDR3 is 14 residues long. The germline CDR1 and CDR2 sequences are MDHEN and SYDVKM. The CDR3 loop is CASSSSGDREKLFF. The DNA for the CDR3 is TGTGCCAGCAGTTCAAGCGGGGACAGGGAAAAACTGTTTTTT. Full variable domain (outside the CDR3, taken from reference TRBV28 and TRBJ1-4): DVKVTQSSRYLVKRTGEKVFLECVQDMDHENMFWYRQDPGLGLRLIYFSYDVKMKEKGDIPEGYSVSREKKERFSLILESASTNQTSMYLCASSSSGDREKLFFGSGTQLSVL.

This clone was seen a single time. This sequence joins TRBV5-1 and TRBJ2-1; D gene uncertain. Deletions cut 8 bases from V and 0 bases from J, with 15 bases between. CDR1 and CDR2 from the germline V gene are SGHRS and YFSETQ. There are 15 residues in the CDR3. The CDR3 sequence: CASSGDGNSYNEQFF. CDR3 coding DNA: TGCGCCAGTTCAGGTGACGGAAACTCCTACAATGAGCAGTTCTTC.